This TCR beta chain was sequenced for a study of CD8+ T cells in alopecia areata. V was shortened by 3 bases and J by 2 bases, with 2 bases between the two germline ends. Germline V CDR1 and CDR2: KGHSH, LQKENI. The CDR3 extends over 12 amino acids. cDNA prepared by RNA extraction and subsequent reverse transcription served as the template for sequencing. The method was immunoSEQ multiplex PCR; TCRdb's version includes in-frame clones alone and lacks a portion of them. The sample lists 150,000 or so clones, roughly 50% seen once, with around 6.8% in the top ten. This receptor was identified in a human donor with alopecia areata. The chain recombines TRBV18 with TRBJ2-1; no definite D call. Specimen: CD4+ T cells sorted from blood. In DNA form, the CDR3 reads TGTGCCAGCTCACCGGCCTACAATGAGCAGTTCTTC. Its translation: CASSPAYNEQFF.